This T cell receptor beta chain emerged from a study of OX40 agonist ivuxolimab in advanced cancers. TCRdb's table, derived via immunoSEQ multiplex PCR, lists solely in-frame clones and lacks some. The data contain around 92,000 clones, 90% to 95% of them singletons. CDR3 length equals 14 residues. Germline CDR1 SNHLY, CDR2 FYNNEI. Trimming left V 6 bases short and J 6 bases short, with 17 bases between. This clonotype was sampled from an adult with an advanced solid tumor such as melanoma, head and neck, liver or kidney cancer. The material was CD4+ or CD8+ T cells sorted from blood, obtained in a trial of the OX40 agonist ivuxolimab. The chain has TRBV2 and TRBJ1-2; D might be TRBD1 (5 bases). The CDR3 here is CASSFYRSADGYTF. The CDR3 DNA reads as TGTGCCAGCAGCTTCTACAGGTCCGCAGATGGCTACACCTTC. Full variable domain (rest looked up from reference TRBV2 and TRBJ1-2): EPEVTQTPSHQVTQMGQEVILRCVPISNHLYFYWYRQILGQKVEFLVSFYNNEISEKSEIFDDQFSVERPDGSNFTLKIRSTKLEDSAMYFCASSFYRSADGYTFGSGTRLTVV.